This TCR beta chain was recovered during a study of cytomegalovirus exposure and HLA in healthy donors. This clone turned up a few times. The PCR ran on 60 Vbeta and 13 Jbeta primers. TCRdb's table, derived via immunoSEQ multiplex PCR, lists solely in-frame clones and lacks some. Seen here are some 150,000 clones, 9.4% observed once, and the top ten hold approximately 1.8%. This receptor was taken from a male donor in good health and CMV-seronegative. Sequencing used PBMCs.

The CDR3 DNA is TGTGCCAGCAGACTGACTAGCCTAAACACCGGGGAGCTGTTTTTT. As protein: CASRLTSLNTGELFF. The chain joins TRBV7-2 to TRBJ2-2, with TRBD2 matching 7 bases. Per the germline V gene, CDR1 is SGHTA and CDR2 is FQGNSA. The CDR3 has 15 residues. Trimming cost V 6 bases and J 2 bases; bases outside gene matches: 6.